The source of this TCR beta chain is a study of cytomegalovirus exposure and HLA in healthy donors. Study-wide background: Drawn from HLA-typed donors, about 82 million unique TCRs were held in an early data release.

The CDR3 has 14 amino acids. Germline V gene lookup returns CDR1 KGHSH and CDR2 LQKENI. Each donor's status was that of a healthy bone marrow donor. Comment on this clone: Its target is unknown. A junction end diverges from the germline sequence, so it may reflect a read error.

The PCR was carried out with 60 Vbeta primers and 13 Jbeta primers. TCRdb's table, derived via immunoSEQ multiplex PCR, lists solely in-frame clones and lacks some. The table records fewer than 250,000 clones, around nine tenths of them present only once. Study-level findings and limits: Rarity characterized most TCR sequences, yet some public TCRs appeared in many donors. Most subjects had HLA-A and HLA-B alleles reportedly predicted accurately by TCR beta sequences.

Sequenced input: PBMCs. This chain connects TRBV18 to TRBJ2-7; 8 nucleotides align to TRBD2. This TCR was sampled from a woman aged 18-35 years in good health and CMV-seronegative. The CDR3 region has the DNA TGTGCCAGCTCCCTCGGGGGGGGTCTGAAGCTACAAAACTTC. Translation: CASSLGGGLKLQNF.